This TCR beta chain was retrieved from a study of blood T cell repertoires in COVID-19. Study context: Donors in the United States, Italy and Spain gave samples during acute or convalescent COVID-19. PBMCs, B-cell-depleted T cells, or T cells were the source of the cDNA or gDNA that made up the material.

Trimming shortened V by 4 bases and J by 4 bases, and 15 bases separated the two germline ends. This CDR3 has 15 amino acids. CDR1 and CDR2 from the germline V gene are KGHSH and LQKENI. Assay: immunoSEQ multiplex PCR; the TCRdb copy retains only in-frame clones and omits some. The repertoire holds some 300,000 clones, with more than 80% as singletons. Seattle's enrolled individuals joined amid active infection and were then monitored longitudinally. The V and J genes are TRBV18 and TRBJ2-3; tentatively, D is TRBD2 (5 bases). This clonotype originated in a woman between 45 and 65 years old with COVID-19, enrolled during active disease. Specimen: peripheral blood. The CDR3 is CASSLNWERADTQYF. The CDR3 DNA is TGTGCCAGCTCACTAAACTGGGAGAGGGCAGATACGCAGTATTTT. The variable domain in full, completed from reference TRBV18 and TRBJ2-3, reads NAGVMQNPRHLVRRRGQEARLRCSPMKGHSHVYWYRQLPEEGLKFMVYLQKENIIDESGMPKERFSAEFPKEGPSILRIQQVVRGDSAAYFCASSLNWERADTQYFGPGTRLTVL.